This T cell receptor (beta chain) originates from a study of T cell repertoires in cytomegalovirus infection. Study at large: Public TCR beta signatures indicated both CMV infection and matching HLA type. Study-wide results and caveats: Summed public TCR beta family frequency identified CMV carriers bearing the relevant HLA.

TCRdb processed the reads anew with MiXCR; each CDR3 protein has one entry. This sample has about 530,000 distinct CDR3 sequences; 26% occur once, and the top ten carry 13%. Germline CDR1 is SGHTA and CDR2 is FQGNSA. This CDR3 is 18 amino acids long. Trimming shortened V by 6 bases and J by 0 bases, and 23 bases separated the two germline ends. This clonotype was observed a few times. The antigen is not known. The source is a human donor in good health (CMV status not recorded). Some clones in this sample may be carry-over from other donors' samples. The chain couples TRBV7-2 to TRBJ1-2, with no clear D. Sequenced: PBMCs. The CDR3, as DNA: TGTGCCAGCAGGGAACGGGTTCGAGACCCTTCGGCTAACTATGGCTACACCTTC. It codes for CASRERVRDPSANYGYTF. The full variable domain, completed using reference TRBV7-2 and TRBJ1-2, is GAGVSQSPSNKVTEKGKDVELRCDPISGHTALYWYRQSLGQGLEFLIYFQGNSAPDKSGLPSDRFSAERTGGSVSTLTIQRTQQEDSAVYLCASRERVRDPSANYGYTFGSGTRLTVV.